This T cell receptor beta chain is drawn from a study of cytomegalovirus exposure and HLA in healthy donors. Study results and limitations: Being productive about 90% or about 30% of the time was typical of most TCR beta V segments in an earlier analysis. Later analysis identified about 18,000 TCR beta sequences associated with HLA alleles, using a false discovery rate threshold of 0.05.

This clone came up a few times. What it binds is not known. J gave up 0 bases and V 4 bases, and 2 bases lay outside the gene matches. CDR1 and CDR2 (germline): SGHRS, YFSETQ. This CDR3 comprises 14 residues. Primers for the PCR totalled 60 Vbeta and 13 Jbeta. Assay: immunoSEQ multiplex PCR; the TCRdb copy retains only in-frame clones and omits some. This sample has under 150,000 clones, with roughly 62% found just once. This TCR came from a man younger than 45 in good health and CMV-seropositive. Source material: PBMCs. J is TRBJ2-7 and V is TRBV5-1; 9 bases align to TRBD1. The CDR3 sequence: CASSGTGSSYEQYF. The DNA for the CDR3 is TGCGCCAGCAGCGGGACAGGGAGCTCCTACGAGCAGTACTTC.